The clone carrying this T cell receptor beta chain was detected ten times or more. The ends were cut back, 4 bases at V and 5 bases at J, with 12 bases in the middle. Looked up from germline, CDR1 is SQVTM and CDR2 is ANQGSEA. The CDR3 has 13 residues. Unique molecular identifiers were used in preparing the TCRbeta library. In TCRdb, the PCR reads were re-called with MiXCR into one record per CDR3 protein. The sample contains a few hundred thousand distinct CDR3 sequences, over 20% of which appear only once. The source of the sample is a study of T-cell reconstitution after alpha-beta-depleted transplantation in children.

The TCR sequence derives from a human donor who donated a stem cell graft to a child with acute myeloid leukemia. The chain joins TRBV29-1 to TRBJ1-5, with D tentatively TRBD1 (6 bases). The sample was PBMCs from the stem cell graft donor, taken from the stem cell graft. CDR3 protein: CSVGQEIDQPQHF. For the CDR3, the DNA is TGCAGCGTTGGACAGGAGATTGATCAGCCCCAGCATTTT.